The sequence of this TCR beta chain was determined in a study of T-cell reconstitution after alpha-beta-depleted transplantation in children. The authors prepared the TCRbeta library with unique molecular identifiers. TCRdb reprocessed the PCR reads with MiXCR, giving one entry per CDR3 protein. The sample shows under 350,000 distinct CDR3 sequences, about 10% of them seen only once. Germline V gene data show CDR1 as SGHDT and CDR2 as YYEEEE. The CDR3 length is 11 residues. The ends lost 5 bases at V and 9 bases at J; junction bases unmatched: 2. This TCR was sampled from a human donor who donated a stem cell graft to a child with SCID. The sample in question was PBMCs from the stem cell graft donor, obtained from the stem cell graft. The chain joins TRBV5-6 to TRBJ2-1; 7 bases line up with TRBD1. CDR3 residues: CASSGQVEQFF. CDR3 in DNA: TGTGCCAGCAGTGGACAGGTTGAGCAGTTCTTC.